This entry is about one TCR beta chain. The antigen is undetermined. This entry comes from a study of naive and memory T cell subsets. An equimolar mix of two oligonucleotides served as the beta constant-region primer for TRBC1 and TRBC2. Four rounds of PCR amplified the ligated cDNA using nested alpha and beta constant-region primers plus SP2. A 12-nucleotide UMI and the SP2 primer were added to the cDNA 3' end by oligonucleotide ligation. TCRdb reprocessed the UMI-ligation and nested PCR reads with MiXCR, giving one entry per CDR3 protein. The repertoire has approximately 150,000 distinct CDR3 sequences, approximately 22% of them found once; the top ten carry 0.095% to 0.12%. Germline loops: CDR1 DFQATT, CDR2 SNEGSKA (reference sequence). The CDR3 has 13 residues. V lost 2 bases to trimming and J lost 10 bases, with 15 bases between them. The study, taken as a whole, reports: Naive repertoires, especially CD8, held a few larger clonotypes, possibly memory cells re-expressing CD45RA. TCR counts from RNA may reflect activation-linked expression changes. Naive and memory subsets had different power law exponents for TCR abundance.

This TCR derives from a human donor in good health. The rearrangement joins TRBV20-1 to TRBJ2-1; D is ambiguous. The specimen sequenced was naive CD4+ T cells from blood. This chain's CDR3 is CSARFPTFLEQFF. The CDR3 DNA reads as TGCAGTGCTAGATTCCCGACTTTTTTGGAGCAGTTCTTC.